Each of the 15 T cell receptor beta chains below was sequenced from the same sample in a study of CD8+ T cells in alopecia areata. RNA extraction and reverse transcription yielded cDNA as sequencing template. Measured with immunoSEQ multiplex PCR; TCRdb has only the in-frame clones, and not every one. The sample records 100,000 to 130,000 clones, under 60% being singletons. What was sequenced was NKG2D-low CD8+ T cells sorted from blood. The source of these receptors is a human donor with alopecia areata.

The rearrangement links TRBV4-2 to TRBJ2-4; D possibly corresponds to TRBD1 (6 bases). The V gene lost 0 bases and the J gene lost 4 bases, with 13 bases spanning the gap. Germline V gene data show CDR1 as LGHNA and CDR2 as YNFKEQ. The CDR3 length is 16 residues. In nucleotides, the CDR3 is TGTGCCAGCAGCCAAGAATCGTACAGGGAAAAAAACATTCAGTACTTC. It encodes CASSQESYREKNIQYF.

CDR3 protein: CASTEGEKLFF. CDR3 nucleotides: TGTGCCAGCACCGAGGGTGAAAAACTGTTTTTT. This rearrangement joins TRBV25-1 to TRBJ1-4; the D is unclear. Per the germline V gene, CDR1 is MGHDK and CDR2 is SYGVNS. The CDR3 totals 11 residues. Trimming removed 7 bases from V and 7 bases from J, with 7 bases in between. Using reference TRBV25-1 and TRBJ1-4 for the parts outside the CDR3, the full variable domain is EADIYQTPRYLVIGTGKKITLECSQTMGHDKMYWYQQDPGMELHLIHYSYGVNSTEKGDLSSESTVSRIRTEHFPLTLESARPSHTSQYLCASTEGEKLFFGSGTQLSVL.

This clone turned up a few times. The V and J genes are TRBV29-1 and TRBJ2-5; D might be TRBD2 (7 bases). The germline V gene has CDR1 SQVTM and CDR2 ANQGSEA. CDR3 size: 11 residues. V lost 7 bases and J lost 4, with 10 bases in between. Here the CDR3 DNA reads TGCAGCGGGGGGGGGCGAGAGACCCAGTACTTC. It is translated as CSGGGRETQYF.

This clone turned up a few times. This sequence joins TRBV7-9 and TRBJ2-5; 7 bases fit TRBD2. This CDR3 is built from 14 residues. The J segment lost 4 bases and the V segment lost 6 bases, leaving 8 bases of the junction unmatched. Germline V CDR1 and CDR2: SEHNR, FQNEAQ (reference sequence). The CDR3 sequence: CASRLAGEGETQYF. The CDR3 bases are TGTGCCAGCAGGTTGGCGGGAGAGGGAGAGACCCAGTACTTC.

The chain links TRBV9 to TRBJ2-7; D might be TRBD1 (6 bases). Germline lookup yields CDR1 SGDLS and CDR2 YYNGEE. Trimming left V 3 bases short and J 0 bases short, with 13 bases between. The CDR3 is made up of 15 amino acids. The CDR3 DNA reads as TGTGCCAGCAGCGCCTCAGGGGACCCCTCCTACGAGCAGTACTTC. The encoded protein is CASSASGDPSYEQYF.

The chain employs TRBV4-1 and TRBJ2-5, with 7 bases that match TRBD2. The J call may be wrong; the DNA end is better matched by TRBJ2-7. This CDR3 region has 15 residues. Germline V lookup: CDR1 MGHRA, CDR2 YSYEKL. The CDR3 sequence: CASSRASGRTYEQYF. In DNA form, the CDR3 reads TGCGCCAGCAGCCGGGCTAGCGGTCGAACCTACGAGCAGTACTTC.

This clone was seen a single time. The chain joins TRBV27 to TRBJ1-2; no clear D gene. The ends were cut back, 5 bases at V and 4 bases at J, with 8 bases in the middle. Germline CDR1 MNHEY, CDR2 SMNVEV (reference sequence). CDR3 length: 12 amino acids. The CDR3 loop reads CASSSSGYGYTF. The CDR3 nucleotides read TGTGCCAGCAGTAGTTCGGGCTATGGCTACACCTTC.

This chain joins TRBV27 and TRBJ2-6; D remains ambiguous. This CDR3 spans 15 amino acids. Between the trimmed V and J ends, which lost 4 bases and 4 bases, there was a span of 11 bases. The germline CDR1 and CDR2 sequences are MNHEY and SMNVEV (reference sequence). CDR3 loop: CASSSLGRGANVLTF. The CDR3 DNA reads as TGTGCCAGCAGTTCCCTAGGGCGAGGGGCCAACGTCCTGACTTTC.

The chain links TRBV5-6 to TRBJ2-7, with 7 bases that match TRBD2. CDR1 is SGHDT, CDR2 YYEEEE, per germline. This CDR3 has 13 residues. Germline trimming cut 6 bases from V and 2 bases from J; bases unmatched to any gene: 5. CDR3 in DNA: TGTGCCAGCAATACCGGGAGGACCTACGAGCAGTACTTC. Its translation is CASNTGRTYEQYF.

This clone qualifies as medium-sized. DNA for the CDR3: TGTGCCAGCAGTTTCCCCGATCCCCAGCATTTT. Its translation is CASSFPDPQHF. The rearrangement joins TRBV28 to TRBJ1-5; D unresolved. CDR3 length: 11 amino acids. V was clipped by 3 bases and J by 10 bases, with 7 bases between them. Germline V gene data show CDR1 as MDHEN and CDR2 as SYDVKM.

This chain links TRBV9 with TRBJ2-2; TRBD2 might be the D (5 bases). The CDR3 sequence is 14 residues long. The germline CDR1 and CDR2 sequences are SGDLS and YYNGEE. Trimming stripped 7 bases from V and 0 bases from J, with 10 bases between. In nucleotides, the CDR3 is TGTGCCAGCCGGCCGGGGTCGAACACCGGGGAGCTGTTTTTT. Its translation: CASRPGSNTGELFF.

This chain uses TRBV21-1 with TRBJ2-1. TRBV21-1 counts as a pseudogene. The CDR3 contains 8 residues. The CDR3 sequence: CAIRLQFF. CDR3 coding DNA: TGTGCCATTAGGCTTCAGTTCTTC.

V usage is TRBV7-9 and J usage is TRBJ2-2; no clear D. Per the germline V gene, CDR1 is SEHNR and CDR2 is FQNEAQ (reference sequence). V was trimmed by 2 bases and J by 3 bases, leaving 7 bases between them. This CDR3 spans 14 amino acids. The CDR3 here is CASSLTEDTGELFF. DNA of the CDR3: TGTGCCAGCAGCTTAACGGAAGACACCGGGGAGCTGTTTTTT.

The chain couples TRBV10-3 to TRBJ2-7; D remains ambiguous. The CDR3 totals 13 residues. The germline V gene has CDR1 ENHRY and CDR2 SYGVKD. V lost 0 bases to trimming and J lost 4 bases, with 7 bases between them. The DNA for the CDR3 is TGTGCCATCAGTGAGTCGATTCATTACGAGCAGTACTTC. This sequence encodes CAISESIHYEQYF.

The chain recombines TRBV5-1 with TRBJ1-1; D may be TRBD1 (6 bases). V lost 0 bases to trimming and J lost 4 bases, with 13 bases between them. The V gene's germline CDR1 is SGHRS and CDR2 YFSETQ. The CDR3 contains 15 residues. The CDR3 spells CASSLAPRGATEAFF. CDR3 coding DNA: TGCGCCAGCAGCTTGGCCCCCAGGGGAGCCACTGAAGCTTTCTTT.